The present entry profiles one T cell receptor beta chain with its context. This entry is derived from a study of OX40 agonist ivuxolimab in advanced cancers. Sequencing used immunoSEQ multiplex PCR; TCRdb keeps in-frame clones, though not all of them. The sample consists of roughly 89,000 clones, approximately 91% of them appearing once. The CDR3 is 15 amino acids. V lost 3 bases and J 2 bases, leaving 13 bases between the germline ends. Germline V lookup: CDR1 MDHEN, CDR2 SYDVKM. This TCR was sampled from an adult with an advanced solid tumor such as melanoma, head and neck, liver or kidney cancer. The sequences come from CD4+ or CD8+ T cells sorted from blood, collected in a trial of the OX40 agonist ivuxolimab. The V and J genes are TRBV28 and TRBJ2-5, with a tentative D call TRBD1 (6 bases). The CDR3 region is CASSLPGTPQETQYF. The CDR3 DNA sequence: TGTGCCAGCAGTTTGCCCGGGACACCTCAAGAGACCCAGTACTTC.